Listed below are T cell receptor beta chains from one sample, sequenced in a study of Graves' ophthalmopathy and Graves' hyperthyroidism. TCRdb independently ran MiXCR on the multiplex PCR reads; one entry per CDR3 protein. Of 400,000 or so distinct CDR3 sequences detected, 15% to 20% appear once; the ten largest clones hold 2.4%. Sequenced: peripheral blood. Every receptor here comes from an adult woman with stable Graves' hyperthyroidism. Both conserved end residues are part of each CDR3. Each record gives: D gene, clone size, V gene, J gene, CDR3 protein, CDR3 DNA. D genes are given only for firm matches. Clone size is not always given. Where it is, it says once, few, many or a class for expanded clones.

D gene: NA
clone size: once
V gene: TRBV10-2
J gene: TRBJ1-2
CDR3 protein: CASSESGPNYGYTF
CDR3 DNA: TGCGCCAGCAGTGAGTCGGGGCCAAACTATGGCTACACCTTC

D gene: NA
clone size: many
V gene: TRBV7-8
J gene: TRBJ2-2
CDR3 protein: CASSLASQAPNTGELFF
CDR3 DNA: TGTGCCAGCAGCTTAGCGAGCCAGGCCCCGAACACCGGGGAGCTGTTTTTT

D gene: NA
clone size: many
V gene: TRBV7-2
J gene: TRBJ1-2
CDR3 protein: CASSSKSSGDYGYTF
CDR3 DNA: TGTGCCAGCAGCTCCAAATCCTCCGGGGACTATGGCTACACCTTC

D gene: TRBD1
clone size: many
V gene: TRBV11-3
J gene: TRBJ2-5
CDR3 protein: CASSRDRQETQYF
CDR3 DNA: TGTGCCAGCAGCAGGGACAGGCAAGAGACCCAGTACTTC

D gene: NA
clone size: many
V gene: TRBV28
J gene: TRBJ2-7
CDR3 protein: CASTPADGNYEQYF
CDR3 DNA: TGTGCCAGCACACCTGCGGACGGCAACTACGAGCAGTACTTC

D gene: NA
clone size: many
V gene: TRBV6-1
J gene: TRBJ2-7
CDR3 protein: CASSDHIGYHLSFYEQYF
CDR3 DNA: TGTGCCAGCAGTGATCATATCGGGTACCATCTATCTTTCTACGAGCAGTACTTC

D gene: NA
clone size: many
V gene: TRBV15
J gene: TRBJ1-1
CDR3 protein: CATSRGSAFEAFF
CDR3 DNA: TGTGCCACCAGCAGAGGTTCTGCATTTGAAGCTTTCTTT

D gene: NA
clone size: NA
V gene: TRBV5-4
J gene: TRBJ1-1
CDR3 protein: CASSLDLGLMNTEAFF
CDR3 DNA: TGTGCCAGCAGCTTGGATCTGGGGCTCATGAACACTGAAGCTTTCTTT

D gene: TRBD2
clone size: many
V gene: TRBV12-3/TRBV12-4
J gene: TRBJ2-7
CDR3 protein: CASRPPVFAGVYEQYF
CDR3 DNA: TGTGCCAGCAGACCTCCCGTTTTTGCGGGAGTCTACGAGCAGTACTTC

D gene: TRBD2
clone size: many
V gene: TRBV7-9
J gene: TRBJ2-7
CDR3 protein: CASSSSGESYEQYF
CDR3 DNA: TGTGCCAGCAGCTCGAGCGGGGAGTCCTACGAGCAGTACTTC

D gene: TRBD1
clone size: NA
V gene: TRBV4-1
J gene: TRBJ2-7
CDR3 protein: CASRGTDTYKQYF
CDR3 DNA: TGCGCCAGCAGGGGGACAGATACCTACAAGCAGTACTTC

D gene: TRBD1
clone size: NA
V gene: TRBV4-1
J gene: TRBJ2-2
CDR3 protein: CASSQLSTGTASTGELFF
CDR3 DNA: TGCGCCAGCAGCCAACTTTCGACCGGGACAGCGAGCACCGGGGAGCTGTTTTTT

D gene: NA
clone size: many
V gene: TRBV7-3
J gene: TRBJ1-5
CDR3 protein: CASSLRDPQHF
CDR3 DNA: TGTGCCAGCAGCTTACGGGATCCCCAGCATTTT

D gene: NA
clone size: many
V gene: TRBV19
J gene: TRBJ2-2
CDR3 protein: CASSIGDTGELFF
CDR3 DNA: TGTGCCAGTAGTATCGGGGACACCGGGGAGCTGTTTTTT

D gene: TRBD1
clone size: many
V gene: TRBV10-2
J gene: TRBJ1-5
CDR3 protein: CASSDGQGERPQHF
CDR3 DNA: TGCGCCAGCAGTGACGGACAGGGTGAAAGGCCCCAGCATTTT

D gene: NA
clone size: NA
V gene: TRBV11-2
J gene: TRBJ2-5
CDR3 protein: CASRSQLGGTQETQYF
CDR3 DNA: TGTGCCAGCAGATCACAGTTAGGAGGGACCCAAGAGACCCAGTACTTC

D gene: TRBD1
clone size: many
V gene: TRBV7-2
J gene: TRBJ1-1
CDR3 protein: CASSIQGGNTEAFF
CDR3 DNA: TGTGCCAGCAGCATACAGGGGGGGAACACTGAAGCTTTCTTT

D gene: TRBD2
clone size: NA
V gene: TRBV29-1
J gene: TRBJ2-3
CDR3 protein: CSVEDRASGGDTQYF
CDR3 DNA: TGCAGCGTTGAAGATCGGGCTAGCGGGGGGGATACGCAGTATTTT

D gene: TRBD1
clone size: many
V gene: TRBV19
J gene: TRBJ1-1
CDR3 protein: CASSTLQGTEAFF
CDR3 DNA: TGTGCCAGTAGTACCTTACAGGGGACTGAAGCTTTCTTT

D gene: TRBD1
clone size: many
V gene: TRBV9
J gene: TRBJ1-6
CDR3 protein: CASSVEGQNNSPLHF
CDR3 DNA: TGTGCCAGCAGCGTAGAGGGACAGAATAATTCACCCCTCCACTTT

D gene: NA
clone size: few
V gene: TRBV4-1
J gene: TRBJ1-5
CDR3 protein: CASSRGWTDNQPQHF
CDR3 DNA: TGCGCCAGCAGCCGGGGTTGGACAGACAATCAGCCCCAGCATTTT